Below are 32 T cell receptor beta chains sequenced from a single sample in a study of type 1 regulatory T cells. From the reads, TCRdb called clonotypes with MiXCR, one entry per CDR3 protein. Among some 90,000 distinct CDR3 sequences listed, 30% to 35% were seen once. Sample: CD4+ T cells, either the whole sample or a sorted fraction (not recorded which). These receptors all stem from a human donor in good health.

V is TRBV9 and J is TRBJ2-3; TRBD2 matches at 9 bases. After removal of 3 bases from V and 2 bases from J, the junction contained 4 bases not matched to a gene. Per the germline V gene, CDR1 is SGDLS and CDR2 is YYNGEE. The CDR3 sequence is 15 residues long. The CDR3 loop reads CASSETSGYTDTQYF. The CDR3 bases are TGTGCCAGCAGCGAGACTAGCGGCTACACAGATACGCAGTATTTT.

The V gene is TRBV5-1, the J gene TRBJ2-3; D ambiguous. This CDR3 has 14 residues. Trimming shortened V by 0 bases and J by 5 bases, and 10 bases separated the two germline ends. Germline-derived CDR1 and CDR2 are SGHRS and YFSETQ. CDR3: CASSLDSALDTQYF. DNA for the CDR3: TGCGCCAGCAGCTTGGACAGTGCATTAGATACGCAGTATTTT.

The chain uses TRBV12-3 or TRBV12-4 and TRBJ1-4, with 12 bases identical to TRBD1. V lost 5 bases and J lost 17; bases outside the gene matches: 9. The CDR3 sequence is 13 residues long. The CDR3 DNA sequence: TGTGCCAGCAGTCCGGGACAGGGGGCGTCCATCTTTTTT. Encoded protein: CASSPGQGASIFF.

J is TRBJ1-3 and V is TRBV2; D not resolved. The CDR3 consists of 13 residues. The ends were cut back, 11 bases at V and 0 bases at J, with 11 bases in the middle. Germline assignment: CDR1 SNHLY and CDR2 FYNNEI. The CDR3 protein is CARVPGSGNTIYF. The CDR3 DNA reads as TGTGCCCGTGTTCCAGGCTCTGGAAACACCATATATTTT.

The chain uses TRBV5-1 and TRBJ2-2; D gene uncertain. V lost 0 bases and J lost 1, with 13 bases in between. The CDR3 covers 17 residues. The germline gives CDR1 SGHRS, CDR2 YFSETQ. The CDR3: CASSLDVRPKNTGELFF. In DNA form, the CDR3 reads TGCGCCAGCAGCTTGGACGTAAGACCGAAGAACACCGGGGAGCTGTTTTTT.

The count of this clonotype is one. V and J are TRBV29-1 and TRBJ2-3, with 11 bases matching TRBD1. The germline gives CDR1 SQVTM, CDR2 ANQGSEA. The CDR3 is 15 amino acids. The junction had 5 bases not matched to a gene; V was cut back by 2 bases and J by 4 bases. CDR3: CSVERTGGKADTQYF. The CDR3, as DNA: TGCAGCGTTGAAAGGACAGGGGGCAAGGCAGATACGCAGTATTTT.

This clonotype showed up just a few times. The rearrangement uses TRBV18 and TRBJ2-2; possible D gene TRBD1, 6 bases. Germline V gene lookup returns CDR1 KGHSH and CDR2 LQKENI. This CDR3 spans 17 amino acids. The V gene lost 2 bases and the J gene lost 3 bases, with 16 bases spanning the gap. The DNA of the CDR3 is TGTGCCAGCTCACCAAACATCGGGCCAGGGGACACCGGGGAGCTGTTTTTT. Translated, it gives CASSPNIGPGDTGELFF.

V is TRBV10-3 and J is TRBJ2-5; a weak D match, TRBD2 (5 bases). V was trimmed by 3 bases and J by 4 bases, leaving 18 bases between them. CDR1 ENHRY and CDR2 SYGVKD come from the germline V gene. CDR3 size: 16 residues. The CDR3 protein is CAISDGRLTESETQYF. In DNA form, the CDR3 reads TGTGCCATCAGTGATGGGAGACTAACTGAGTCAGAGACCCAGTACTTC.

This clonotype was seen only once. The chain recombines TRBV20-1 with TRBJ2-1; no definite D call. The germline gives CDR1 DFQATT, CDR2 SNEGSKA (reference sequence). The CDR3 spans 10 residues. Trimming removed 3 bases at V and 7 bases at J, with 4 bases between. This CDR3 is CSASINEQFF. In DNA form, the CDR3 reads TGCAGTGCTAGTATTAATGAGCAGTTCTTC.

On this clonotype: The junction departs from the called germline gene at one end, perhaps through a read error. The V and J genes are TRBV4-3 and TRBJ2-7; TRBD1 agrees at 8 bases. CDR1 is LGHNA, CDR2 YSLEER, per germline. The CDR3 length is 14 residues. The CDR3 reads CASRQVGQVPWQYF. CDR3 DNA sequence: TGCGCCAGCCGCCAAGTGGGACAGGTCCCCTGGCAGTACTTC.

The chain carries TRBV20-1 and TRBJ2-3, with D tentatively TRBD2 (6 bases). The V gene lost 4 bases and the J gene lost 6 bases, with 20 bases spanning the gap. This CDR3 has 15 amino acids. In germline, CDR1 is DFQATT, CDR2 SNEGSKA (reference sequence). This CDR3 is CSAIRLEGQGDTQYF. CDR3 coding DNA: TGCAGTGCTATTAGACTAGAGGGCCAAGGCGATACGCAGTATTTT.

The V and J genes are TRBV5-1 and TRBJ2-1; D is uncertain. V lost 4 bases, J lost 6 bases, and 17 bases lay in between. CDR1 is SGHRS and CDR2 is YFSETQ in the germline V gene. CDR3 length: 15 residues. The CDR3 sequence: CASSRGLRLGNEQFF. The CDR3 nucleotides are TGCGCCAGCAGCCGCGGCCTCCGACTGGGCAATGAGCAGTTCTTC.

The chain recombines TRBV20-1 with TRBJ2-1; TRBD2 agrees at 12 bases. J lost 4 bases, V lost 7 bases, and 11 bases had no gene match. In germline, CDR1 is DFQATT, CDR2 SNEGSKA (reference sequence). This CDR3 spans 16 amino acids. The chain's CDR3 is CSVMAGLAGGYNEQFF. The CDR3 coding sequence is TGCAGTGTGATGGCCGGCCTAGCGGGAGGGTACAATGAGCAGTTCTTC.

This clonotype was seen more than once but under ten times. The V gene is TRBV28, the J gene TRBJ2-7, with 11 bases matching TRBD2. With 6 bases clipped from V and 2 bases from J, the junction kept 6 bases outside the gene matches. The germline gives CDR1 MDHEN, CDR2 SYDVKM. This CDR3 has 15 residues. For the CDR3, the DNA is TGTGCCAGCAGGCCGCTAGCGGGAGGACCCTACGAGCAGTACTTC. It translates to CASRPLAGGPYEQYF. The whole variable domain, filled in from reference TRBV28 and TRBJ2-7, reads DVKVTQSSRYLVKRTGEKVFLECVQDMDHENMFWYRQDPGLGLRLIYFSYDVKMKEKGDIPEGYSVSREKKERFSLILESASTNQTSMYLCASRPLAGGPYEQYFGPGTRLTVT.

This chain joins TRBV5-1 and TRBJ2-5, with D possibly being TRBD1 or TRBD2 (6 bases each). Germline CDR1 and CDR2: SGHRS and YFSETQ. Trimming left V 6 bases short and J 4 bases short, with 16 bases between. There are 14 residues in the CDR3. CDR3 sequence reads: CASMGTGARETQYF. In DNA form, the CDR3 reads TGCGCCAGCATGGGGACGGGGGCTCGAGAGACCCAGTACTTC.

The table lists this clonotype with a few counts. The rearrangement links TRBV28 to TRBJ2-3; no definite D call. With 6 bases removed from V and 6 bases from J, the gap between germline ends came to 13 bases. From germline, CDR1 is MDHEN and CDR2 SYDVKM. This CDR3 comprises 13 residues. The CDR3 region is CASRLQLVDTQYF. CDR3 DNA: TGTGCCAGCAGACTACAGTTAGTGGATACGCAGTATTTT.

Regarding this clonotype: Mismatch with germline at one junction end may stem from a read error. V gene TRBV9 combines with J gene TRBJ1-1; D is uncertain. CDR1 and CDR2 (germline): SGDLS, YYNGEE. The CDR3 loop spans 13 amino acids. Here the CDR3 reads CANSVGRNTEAFF. As DNA, the CDR3 is TGTGCCAACAGCGTAGGTAGGAACACTGAAGCTTTCTTT.

With respect to this clonotype: An end of the junction does not agree with germline; a read error may underlie this. The chain has TRBV7-9 and TRBJ2-7; 7 bases map to TRBD1. From germline, CDR1 is SEHNR and CDR2 FQNEAQ (reference sequence). CDR3 length equals 13 residues. This CDR3 reads CVSSLETGREQYF. Written as DNA, the CDR3 is TGTGTCAGCAGCTTGGAGACAGGGCGCGAGCAGTACTTC.

The table lists this clonotype with a few counts. The J gene is TRBJ1-6, the V gene TRBV11-2; 9 nucleotides line up with TRBD1. CDR3 length: 14 amino acids. From germline, CDR1 is SGHAT and CDR2 FQNNGV. V shed 0 bases, J shed 9 bases, and the junction held 0 bases outside the gene matches. The CDR3 DNA reads TGTGCCAGCAGCTTAGAGGACAGGGGTTCACCCCTCCACTTT. It translates to CASSLEDRGSPLHF. The full variable domain, in which reference TRBV11-2 and TRBJ1-6 provide the parts outside the CDR3, is EAGVAQSPRYKIIEKRQSVAFWCNPISGHATLYWYQQILGQGPKLLIQFQNNGVVDDSQLPKDRFSAERLKGVDSTLKIQPAKLEDSAVYLCASSLEDRGSPLHFGNGTRLTVT.

This clonotype has a handful of counts. The chain carries TRBV7-3 and TRBJ2-2; D gene unclear. Looked up from germline, CDR1 is SGHTA and CDR2 is FQGTGA. V dropped 5 bases and J dropped 0 bases, with 16 bases sitting between them. This CDR3 has 17 residues. CDR3 in amino acids: CASSGKGSATNTGELFF. The CDR3 coding sequence is TGTGCCAGCAGCGGAAAGGGATCGGCTACGAACACCGGGGAGCTGTTTTTT. Drawing the rest from reference TRBV7-3 and TRBJ2-2, the complete variable domain is GAGVSQTPSNKVTEKGKYVELRCDPISGHTALYWYRQSLGQGPEFLIYFQGTGAADDSGLPNDRFFAVRPEGSVSTLKIQRTERGDSAVYLCASSGKGSATNTGELFFGEGSRLTVL.

This clonotype was detected a few times. CDR3 sequence: CASRPGLRRVETQYF. The CDR3, as DNA: TGTGCCAGTAGACCCGGACTTAGACGTGTGGAGACCCAGTACTTC. This chain joins TRBV19 and TRBJ2-5; D may be TRBD2 (5 bases). The V gene lost 6 bases and the J gene lost 5 bases, with 19 bases spanning the gap. CDR1 LNHDA and CDR2 SQIVND come from the germline V gene (reference sequence). The CDR3 length is 15 residues.

CDR3 in amino acids: CASSISRLAGGSYNEQFF. For the CDR3, the DNA is TGTGCCAGTAGTATCTCGCGACTAGCGGGAGGCTCCTACAATGAGCAGTTCTTC. The V call is TRBV19, the J call TRBJ2-1; 13 nucleotides line up with TRBD2. CDR3 length equals 18 residues. Germline-derived CDR1 and CDR2 are LNHDA and SQIVND (reference sequence). The V gene end was trimmed by 3 bases and the J gene end by 0 bases; junction bases not matched to a gene: 5.

The chain employs TRBV14 and TRBJ1-1, with D possibly matching TRBD1 (6 bases). The germline CDR1 and CDR2 sequences are SGHDN and FVKESK. V lost 3 bases and J 1 base, leaving 15 bases between the germline ends. The CDR3 length is 16 residues. In DNA form, the CDR3 reads TGTGCCAGCAGCCATTCAGGGGCGTATAGGAACACTGAAGCTTTCTTT. Protein sequence: CASSHSGAYRNTEAFF.

The chain couples TRBV6-5 to TRBJ2-7, with D maybe TRBD1 (6 bases). This CDR3 contains 14 residues. Germline CDR1 and CDR2: MNHEY and SVGAGI. Deletions cut 8 bases from V and 4 bases from J, with 18 bases between. The CDR3 DNA follows: TGTGCCAGCGGTTTACAGGGAGATGGGTACGAGCAGTACTTC. It codes for CASGLQGDGYEQYF.

The chain carries TRBV6-2 or TRBV6-3 and TRBJ2-7, with TRBD1 identical over 8 bases. Germline V gives CDR1 MNHEY, CDR2 SVGEGT. V gave up 6 bases and J gave up 7 bases; unmatched junction bases: 8. The CDR3 length is 13 residues. The CDR3 spells CASRDTGGGEQYF. CDR3 bases: TGTGCCAGCAGGGATACAGGGGGAGGTGAGCAGTACTTC.

This clonotype was seen many times. The chain joins TRBV20-1 to TRBJ1-5; tentative D call: TRBD1 (5 bases). Germline CDR1 is DFQATT and CDR2 is SNEGSKA (reference sequence). The germline V and J ends were trimmed by 2 bases and 5 bases, with 13 bases remaining between them. This CDR3 has 14 amino acids. As DNA, the CDR3 is TGCAGTGCTAGATCCCCCCAAGGGGATCAGCCCCAGCATTTT. Amino acids: CSARSPQGDQPQHF.

The genes are TRBV18 and TRBJ2-7; no firm D call. This CDR3 region has 13 residues. V lost 5 bases and J 2 bases, leaving 10 bases between the germline ends. Germline V gives CDR1 KGHSH, CDR2 LQKENI. CDR3 in DNA: TGTGCCAGCTCAGAGAACCCAACCTACGAGCAGTACTTC. It is translated as CASSENPTYEQYF.

Written as DNA, the CDR3 is TGTGCCAGCAGCGTAGGGACAGGGCTCGAGCAGTACTTC. It specifies CASSVGTGLEQYF. The V call is TRBV9, the J call TRBJ2-7; 8 nucleotides align to TRBD1. CDR1 and CDR2 (germline): SGDLS, YYNGEE. V was pared by 0 bases and J by 6 bases, with 2 bases of the junction left unmatched. There are 13 residues in the CDR3.

This clonotype turned up a few times. The J gene is TRBJ2-5, the V gene TRBV7-2, with 7 bases lining up with TRBD2. The CDR3 sequence is 16 residues long. In germline, CDR1 is SGHTA, CDR2 FQGNSA. V dropped 1 base and J dropped 5; count of bases not matched to a gene: 10. CDR3 nucleotides: TGTGCCAGCAGCTTAGTACCTAGCGGAGGTCGGGAGACCCAGTACTTC. Its translation is CASSLVPSGGRETQYF. Filled out from reference TRBV7-2 and TRBJ2-5, the complete variable domain reads GAGVSQSPSNKVTEKGKDVELRCDPISGHTALYWYRQSLGQGLEFLIYFQGNSAPDKSGLPSDRFSAERTGGSVSTLTIQRTQQEDSAVYLCASSLVPSGGRETQYFGPGTRLLVL.

This clonotype was seen ten or more times. The chain recombines TRBV7-2 with TRBJ2-1; no definite D call. This CDR3 spans 11 amino acids. Between the trimmed V and J ends, which lost 4 bases and 6 bases, there was a span of 4 bases. Germline V gene sequence: CDR1 SGHTA, CDR2 FQGNSA. The CDR3 DNA reads TGTGCCAGCAGCTCCGGCAATGAGCAGTTCTTC. This encodes CASSSGNEQFF.

This clonotype was counted at least ten times. This chain uses TRBV6-1 with TRBJ2-5; D may be TRBD1 or TRBD2 (5 bases each). The CDR3 contains 16 residues. CDR1 is MNHNS, CDR2 SASEGT, per germline. Trimming shortened V by 6 bases and J by 4 bases, and 21 bases separated the two germline ends. In DNA form, the CDR3 reads TGTGCCAGCAGGGGGGATTTGAGAAGGGAACGAGAGACCCAGTACTTC. This codes for CASRGDLRRERETQYF.

This chain joins TRBV7-2 and TRBJ2-3, with D uncertain. The CDR3 is made up of 12 amino acids. V gave up 2 bases and J gave up 7 bases, with 7 bases separating them. Germline V lookup: CDR1 SGHTA, CDR2 FQGNSA. In DNA, the CDR3 is TGTGCCAGCAGCTTAATGAGGAATACGCAGTATTTT. Translating gives CASSLMRNTQYF.